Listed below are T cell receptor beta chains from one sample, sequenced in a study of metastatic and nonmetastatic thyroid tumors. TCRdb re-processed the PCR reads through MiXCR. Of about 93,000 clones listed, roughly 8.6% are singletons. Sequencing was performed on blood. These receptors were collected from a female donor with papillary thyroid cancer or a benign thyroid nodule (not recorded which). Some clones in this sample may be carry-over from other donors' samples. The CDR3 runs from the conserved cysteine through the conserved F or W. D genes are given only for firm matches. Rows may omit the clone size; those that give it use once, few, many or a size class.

DNA: TGTGCCAGCAGCGCCACCTCCCCGGGACAGGTCAGGGGGCACTATGGCTACACCTTC
CDR3: CASSATSPGQVRGHYGYTF
D: TRBD1
J: TRBJ1-2
size: many
V: TRBV4-2

DNA: TGCAGTGCTGAAACGAAACAGTATAACTATGGCTACACCTTC
CDR3: CSAETKQYNYGYTF
D: .
J: TRBJ1-2
size: few
V: TRBV20-1

DNA: TGTGCCAGCAGTGCGAACGCGGGGGTTGCTCAAGAGACCCAGTACTTC
CDR3: CASSANAGVAQETQYF
D: TRBD2
J: TRBJ2-5
size: many
V: TRBV6-1

DNA: TGTGCCAGCTCAGGGGACTCTGGAAACACCATATATTTT
CDR3: CASSGDSGNTIYF
D: .
J: TRBJ1-3
size: many
V: TRBV18

DNA: TGCAGTGCTAGTGTTTTACAGAGGAGCTCCTACGAGCAGTACTTC
CDR3: CSASVLQRSSYEQYF
D: .
J: TRBJ2-7
size: many
V: TRBV20-1

DNA: TGTGCCAGCAGTTTTGGGGCCGGATACATGAACACTGAAGCTTTCTTT
CDR3: CASSFGAGYMNTEAFF
D: .
J: TRBJ1-1
size: many
V: TRBV27

DNA: TGTGCCACCAGTGATTTGGACAGTGCTTATGGCTACACCTTC
CDR3: CATSDLDSAYGYTF
D: .
J: TRBJ1-2
size: few
V: TRBV24-1

DNA: TGTGCCAGCAGTTTAGGTACAGGGGGCAGACAGCCCCAGCATTTT
CDR3: CASSLGTGGRQPQHF
D: TRBD1
J: TRBJ1-5
size: .
V: TRBV2

DNA: TGTGCCGGCAGCCCAGTACTAGGGTCCTACGAGCAGTACTTC
CDR3: CAGSPVLGSYEQYF
D: .
J: TRBJ2-7
size: .
V: TRBV3-1

DNA: TGTGCCACCAGTGGTGACAGGGGGCATGGCAATCAGCCCCAGCATTTT
CDR3: CATSGDRGHGNQPQHF
D: TRBD1
J: TRBJ1-5
size: many
V: TRBV24-1

DNA: TGTGCCAGCAGTTTGGGTGCAGGGAACTATGGCTACACCTTC
CDR3: CASSLGAGNYGYTF
D: .
J: TRBJ1-2
size: few
V: TRBV28

DNA: TGTGCCAGCAGTTTAGCGATACAGGGGGCGGGTGGCTACACCTTC
CDR3: CASSLAIQGAGGYTF
D: TRBD1
J: TRBJ1-2
size: .
V: TRBV12-3/TRBV12-4

DNA: TGTGCCAGCAGCTACTACGGGAGGACAGCGAACACCGGGGAGCTGTTTTTT
CDR3: CASSYYGRTANTGELFF
D: .
J: TRBJ2-2
size: many
V: TRBV11-2

DNA: TGCAGTGCTAGAGAGGCCGAGTATGGCTACACCTTC
CDR3: CSAREAEYGYTF
D: .
J: TRBJ1-2
size: few
V: TRBV20-1

DNA: TGTGCCAGCGGCCAACAGGGGGACAATGAGCAGTTCTTC
CDR3: CASGQQGDNEQFF
D: TRBD1
J: TRBJ2-1
size: .
V: TRBV25-1

DNA: TGCGCCAGCAGCTTAGGGCGGGGGGGAAAGACCCAGTACTTC
CDR3: CASSLGRGGKTQYF
D: TRBD2
J: TRBJ2-5
size: few
V: TRBV5-1

DNA: TGTGCCAGCAGTGATAGGACTAGCGGCTACGAGCAGTACTTC
CDR3: CASSDRTSGYEQYF
D: TRBD2
J: TRBJ2-7
size: many
V: TRBV6-1

DNA: TGTGCCAGCAGACAGAGGGGGCGCACTGAAGCTTTCTTT
CDR3: CASRQRGRTEAFF
D: TRBD1
J: TRBJ1-1
size: few
V: TRBV28

DNA: TGTGCCAGCAGTAAAGCCGGGACAGGGAGAGAGACCCAGTACTTC
CDR3: CASSKAGTGRETQYF
D: TRBD1
J: TRBJ2-5
size: many
V: TRBV6-1

DNA: TGTGCCAGCAGCCGGCAGCGGGGGGTCGATACGCAGTATTTT
CDR3: CASSRQRGVDTQYF
D: TRBD2
J: TRBJ2-3
size: many
V: TRBV3-1

DNA: TGCAGTGCTAGCACGCGGGGGGAGACCCAAGAGACCCAGTACTTC
CDR3: CSASTRGETQETQYF
D: TRBD2
J: TRBJ2-5
size: many
V: TRBV20-1

DNA: TGTGCCAGCAGCTCTCTCGGGACAGGGGTCAATGAGCAGTTCTTC
CDR3: CASSSLGTGVNEQFF
D: TRBD1
J: TRBJ2-1
size: many
V: TRBV7-8

DNA: TGTGCCAGCAGCCTACAGCTTTCCAATCAGCCCCAGCATTTT
CDR3: CASSLQLSNQPQHF
D: .
J: TRBJ1-5
size: many
V: TRBV7-2

DNA: TGTGCCAGCAGCTTGGGGTCCCGGACAAGTAACACTGAAGCTTTCTTT
CDR3: CASSLGSRTSNTEAFF
D: .
J: TRBJ1-1
size: .
V: TRBV5-5

DNA: TGTGCCAGCTCAAAGGACAGGGGGCGGTTGGAGAATGAGCAGTTCTTC
CDR3: CASSKDRGRLENEQFF
D: TRBD1
J: TRBJ2-1
size: few
V: TRBV18

DNA: TGTGCCAGCACCCGGACAGGTAATACTGAAGCTTTCTTT
CDR3: CASTRTGNTEAFF
D: TRBD1
J: TRBJ1-1
size: .
V: TRBV6-1

DNA: TGCGCCAGCAGCTCACAGGGGGGAGAGACCCAGTACTTC
CDR3: CASSSQGGETQYF
D: TRBD1
J: TRBJ2-5
size: many
V: TRBV5-1

DNA: TGCAGTGCTAGAGACCCTGGGACAGCGGGGAGCTCCTACAATGAGCAGTTCTTC
CDR3: CSARDPGTAGSSYNEQFF
D: .
J: TRBJ2-1
size: many
V: TRBV20-1

DNA: TGTGCCATCAGTCTACAGGGGGCGGAAGCTTTCTTT
CDR3: CAISLQGAEAFF
D: TRBD1
J: TRBJ1-1
size: many
V: TRBV10-3

DNA: TGCAGTTCTAGTAGCGGGCCCCAAGAGACCCAGTACTTC
CDR3: CSSSSGPQETQYF
D: TRBD2
J: TRBJ2-5
size: .
V: TRBV20-1

DNA: TGTGCCAGCAGCCCCGGCCAGGATACGCAGTATTTT
CDR3: CASSPGQDTQYF
D: .
J: TRBJ2-3
size: many
V: TRBV7-9

DNA: TGTGCCAGCAGCATACGGGGCCTCTATGGCTACACCTTC
CDR3: CASSIRGLYGYTF
D: .
J: TRBJ1-2
size: many
V: TRBV28

DNA: TGTGCCAGCAGCCAAGGGGCAGGCGCAGATACGCAGTATTTT
CDR3: CASSQGAGADTQYF
D: .
J: TRBJ2-3
size: many
V: TRBV3-1

DNA: TGTGCCACCAGCAGGGGGAAAGAGTACGATGGCTACACCTTC
CDR3: CATSRGKEYDGYTF
D: .
J: TRBJ1-2
size: many
V: TRBV15

DNA: TGTGCCAGCAGCTTGGTCAGGGCGGGAGAGACCCAGTACTTC
CDR3: CASSLVRAGETQYF
D: .
J: TRBJ2-5
size: many
V: TRBV11-2